Included here is one T cell receptor beta chain sequence, with context. The antigen remains undetermined. The germline V gene encodes CDR1 SNHLY and CDR2 FYNNEI. The CDR3 has 16 amino acids. V was clipped by 3 bases and J by 4 bases; unmatched bases: 7. The data derive from a study of blood T cells in healthy people across ages. About the research overall: About one barcoded TCR beta cDNA was captured per two T cells. Regarding the study as a whole: Both higher diversity and more naive CD4+ cells marked long-lived donors when set against aged donors.

Using a J-beta primer mix together with a sample-barcoded 5' primer, a second PCR was run for roughly 7 to 12 cycles. MiXCR, run by TCRdb on the 5' RACE reads, gives a single entry per CDR3 protein. The repertoire holds about 640,000 distinct CDR3 sequences, with 45% to 65% as singletons. The chain employs TRBV2 and TRBJ2-1; 9 nucleotides align to TRBD2. Sequencing was carried out using blood. The sequence was obtained from a man aged 55-75 years in good health. CDR3 nucleotides: TGTGCCAGCAGTGAGCGCGGGGGGGGCTCTTACAATGAGCAGTTCTTC. Residues: CASSERGGGSYNEQFF.